This T cell receptor beta chain was sequenced during a study of shared clonotypes between healthy human individuals. As regards this clone: Its antigen is as yet unknown.

This CDR3 region has 13 residues. Trimming took off 0 bases at V and 5 bases at J, with 8 bases between the two ends. The V gene's germline CDR1 is WNHNN and CDR2 SYGVQD (reference sequence). Naive CD8 populations comprised CD45RO-negative cells positively selected for CCR7, excluding terminally differentiated effector memory CD45RA+ cells. TCRdb's copy holds only in-frame clones and misses some; the assay was immunoSEQ multiplex PCR. The data hold about 750,000 clones, with over 90% observed a single time. Findings and limits, study-wide: Clonotypes shared by all four sorted-subset donors had higher generation probabilities than non-shared clonotypes.

Sample: naive CD8+ T cells sorted from blood. This chain joins TRBV10-1 and TRBJ2-7; D call uncertain. The receptor was isolated from a man under 40 in good health. The CDR3, as DNA: TGCGCCAGCAGTGAGTCGACGAGTCACGAGCAGTACTTC. It yields the protein CASSESTSHEQYF.